Listed here are 4 T cell receptor beta chains from one sample, sequenced in a study of technical replicates of blood from a few donors. Assay used: immunoSEQ multiplex PCR; TCRdb lists only in-frame clones, some missing. This sample carries under 100,000 clones, approximately 95% of them seen once, and the ten largest clones take 0.2% to 0.25%. The sample comprised T cells isolated from PBMCs. The receptors shown here come from a human donor in good health.

This clone was counted a few times. The chain employs TRBV30 and TRBJ1-2; 7 nucleotides agree with TRBD1. There are 13 residues in the CDR3. Germline CDR1 is GTSNPN and CDR2 is SVGIG (reference sequence). The trim removed 4 bases at V and 5 bases at J, leaving 7 bases unmatched. CDR3 DNA: TGTGCCTGGATTTCGGGACAGCTATATGGCTACACCTTC. It specifies CAWISGQLYGYTF.

V is TRBV10-2 and J is TRBJ1-1, with 7 bases matching TRBD1. The CDR3 is made up of 14 amino acids. The germline gives CDR1 WSHSY, CDR2 SAAADI. V was pared by 6 bases and J by 4 bases, with 8 bases of the junction left unmatched. CDR3 coding DNA: TGCGCCAGCAGCCAGGAGGGGGCAGGCACTGAAGCTTTCTTT. This codes for CASSQEGAGTEAFF.

The J gene is TRBJ2-3, the V gene TRBV19, with 11 bases that match TRBD2. With V trimmed by 1 base and J by 6 bases, 3 bases remained unmatched. This CDR3 is built from 15 residues. CDR1 LNHDA and CDR2 SQIVND come from the germline V gene (reference sequence). CDR3 DNA sequence: TGTGCCAGTAGTATAGTAGCGGGAGGGCCGGATACGCAGTATTTT. This translates into CASSIVAGGPDTQYF.

This clone was seen once. The genes are TRBV5-1 and TRBJ2-1; TRBD2 agrees at 7 bases. The junction had 15 bases not matched to a gene; V was cut back by 2 bases and J by 10 bases. The CDR3 totals 16 residues. Germline V lookup: CDR1 SGHRS, CDR2 YFSETQ. CDR3 nucleotides: TGCGCCAGCAGCTTCCTGTCCCAGCGGGGACGTGGGGAGCAGTTCTTC. Translating gives CASSFLSQRGRGEQFF.